This T cell receptor beta chain was documented in a study of cytomegalovirus exposure and HLA in healthy donors. As for the study in general: A data release that came early held some 84 million unique TCRs from HLA-typed donors.

V trimming: 3 bases; J trimming: 7 bases; junction bases outside the gene matches: 14. CDR1 and CDR2 (germline): SGHNT, YYREEE (reference sequence). The CDR3 is 16 residues long. This clone showed up just a few times. As yet, its antigen is unknown. Primers: 60 Vbeta forward and 13 Jbeta reverse. Repertoires were generated with immunoSEQ multiplex PCR, while TCRdb's copy carries only in-frame clones and drops some. The sample lists approximately 140,000 clones, roughly four fifths seen once, with approximately 1% in the top ten. Study findings and constraints: The study flagged about 160 TCR beta chains as cytomegalovirus-associated.

The receptor comes from a boy between 10 and 17 years old in good health and CMV-seronegative. Sequenced: PBMCs. The genes are TRBV5-4 and TRBJ2-3, with 7 bases that match TRBD2. CDR3 sequence: CASSSGHPGGGNTQYF. Written as DNA, the CDR3 is TGTGCCAGCAGCTCCGGACACCCGGGGGGTGGTAATACGCAGTATTTT.